The 3 T cell receptor beta chains presented below share a single source sample, sequenced in a study of T cells after posttransplantation cyclophosphamide. Here immunoSEQ multiplex PCR was the method, and the copy in TCRdb shows in-frame clones only, minus some. The table shows tens of thousands of clones, with 80% to 90% occurring only once. Busulfan-fludarabine conditioning, marrow transplant, and cyclophosphamide on days +3 and +4 were administered. Here the sequenced sample was PBMCs, taken after allogeneic stem cell transplant with posttransplant cyclophosphamide. All receptors derive from a female patient between 30 and 39 years old who received an allogeneic stem cell transplant from an unrelated donor, was CMV-positive, and had no GVHD. Some T cells may have originated in the graft donor.

The J gene is TRBJ2-1, the V gene TRBV19; tentative D call: TRBD1 (5 bases). The CDR3 is 16 residues long. Germline V gene sequence: CDR1 LNHDA, CDR2 SQIVND (reference sequence). Trimming pared 2 bases from V and 0 bases from J, leaving 11 bases between. CDR3 amino acids: CASSIPSTVSYNEQFF. The CDR3 DNA reads as TGTGCCAGTAGTATACCCTCGACAGTCTCCTACAATGAGCAGTTCTTC.

The J gene is TRBJ2-1, the V gene TRBV23-1, with a weak D call TRBD2 (6 bases). TRBV23-1 is an ORF; its function is uncertain. The CDR3 length is 16 residues. Trimming took 8 bases from V and 14 from J, leaving 31 bases between them. In DNA form, the CDR3 reads TGCGCCAGCTCCCCATGGGTAGCGGACAACTCACAAGGGGAGTTCTTC. This gives the protein CASSPWVADNSQGEFF.

V is TRBV5-4 and J is TRBJ2-3; TRBD2 matches at 10 bases. Losses at the gene ends were 4 bases for V and 6 bases for J; bases not matched to a gene: 5. The germline V gene has CDR1 SGHNT and CDR2 YYREEE (reference sequence). CDR3 length equals 14 residues. CDR3 nucleotide sequence: TGTGCCAGCAGCGGTAGCGGGGGGTGGGATACGCAGTATTTT. It specifies CASSGSGGWDTQYF.